Sequencing of this T cell receptor beta chain was carried out in a study of naive and memory T cell subsets. Treatment reported: skin biopsy from PPD injection site in Mantoux-positive individual. An oligonucleotide containing a UMI was ligated to the 3' end of TCR cDNA. Biopsied sites were PPD injections in people with a positive Mantoux test. Germline V gene sequence: CDR1 LNHDA, CDR2 SQIVND (reference sequence). The CDR3 extends over 14 amino acids. Unmatched junction bases numbered 9, after V lost 6 bases and J lost 9 bases. Four PCR rounds used nested alpha and beta constant region primers plus the SP2 primer. TCRdb itself ran the UMI-ligation and nested PCR reads through MiXCR, one entry per CDR3 protein. In the table there are around 33,000 distinct CDR3 sequences, about 7.4% of which are singletons. This clonotype occurred many times. Its antigen is unknown. Whole-study results and caveats: This RNA-based method may be sensitive to activation-related transcript changes.

The source is an adult in good health. The chain links TRBV19 to TRBJ2-4; TRBD1 matches 9 bases. The starting material was skin, obtained from a tuberculin skin test site. CDR3 bases: TGTGCCAGTAGCTCTTACAGGGGGCCGGGCATTCAGTACTTC. As protein: CASSSYRGPGIQYF.